This T cell receptor (beta chain) originates from a study of blood T cell repertoires in COVID-19. Study information: Researchers got acute and convalescent COVID-19 samples from the United States, Italy and Spain.

The CDR3 length is 15 residues. The germline V gene has CDR1 SGHAT and CDR2 FQNNGV. Between the trimmed V and J ends, which lost 2 bases and 5 bases, there was a span of 15 bases. Donors of Cohort 3 who recovered were those that had two negative PCRs, clearance, or symptom resolution. Method: immunoSEQ multiplex PCR; TCRdb's copy keeps in-frame clones and lacks some. This table has more than 150,000 clones, roughly 80% appearing once. The sequenced sample was PBMCs or T cells enriched from blood (not recorded which). The chain joins TRBV11-2 to TRBJ1-2, with D possibly TRBD1 on 6 matching bases. The clonotype comes from a middle-aged man who had recovered from COVID-19. CDR3 amino acids: CASSLLGTLGYGYTF. CDR3 sequence (DNA): TGTGCCAGCAGCTTACTAGGGACACTAGGTTATGGCTACACCTTC. Variable domain in full (rest from reference TRBV11-2 and TRBJ1-2): EAGVAQSPRYKIIEKRQSVAFWCNPISGHATLYWYQQILGQGPKLLIQFQNNGVVDDSQLPKDRFSAERLKGVDSTLKIQPAKLEDSAVYLCASSLLGTLGYGYTFGSGTRLTVV.